The present TCR beta chain was sequenced within a study of cytomegalovirus exposure and HLA in healthy donors. This clone has only a few counts. No antigen is known for it. The PCR ran on 60 Vbeta and 13 Jbeta primers. Sequencing used immunoSEQ multiplex PCR; TCRdb keeps in-frame clones, though not all of them. The repertoire holds approximately 170,000 clones, with about four fifths as singletons. The study's findings and limits: Later analysis found that TCR beta chains associated with HLA were more clonally expanded than other, equally common chains. In vitro data verified a few CMV-associated chains as specific for CMV antigens. The availability of immune exposure information extended only to CMV serostatus.

Germline V gives CDR1 DFQATT, CDR2 SNEGSKA (reference sequence). The CDR3 is 11 amino acids. The V end lost 5 bases, the J end lost 7 bases, and 9 bases lay between the germline ends. This chain joins TRBV20-1 and TRBJ2-1, with D tentatively TRBD2 (6 bases). The source material was PBMCs. The sequence was obtained from a woman aged 18-29 years in good health and CMV-seronegative. In nucleotides, the CDR3 is TGCAGTGCTTCTAGCGAGAATGAGCAGTTCTTC. Protein product: CSASSENEQFF.